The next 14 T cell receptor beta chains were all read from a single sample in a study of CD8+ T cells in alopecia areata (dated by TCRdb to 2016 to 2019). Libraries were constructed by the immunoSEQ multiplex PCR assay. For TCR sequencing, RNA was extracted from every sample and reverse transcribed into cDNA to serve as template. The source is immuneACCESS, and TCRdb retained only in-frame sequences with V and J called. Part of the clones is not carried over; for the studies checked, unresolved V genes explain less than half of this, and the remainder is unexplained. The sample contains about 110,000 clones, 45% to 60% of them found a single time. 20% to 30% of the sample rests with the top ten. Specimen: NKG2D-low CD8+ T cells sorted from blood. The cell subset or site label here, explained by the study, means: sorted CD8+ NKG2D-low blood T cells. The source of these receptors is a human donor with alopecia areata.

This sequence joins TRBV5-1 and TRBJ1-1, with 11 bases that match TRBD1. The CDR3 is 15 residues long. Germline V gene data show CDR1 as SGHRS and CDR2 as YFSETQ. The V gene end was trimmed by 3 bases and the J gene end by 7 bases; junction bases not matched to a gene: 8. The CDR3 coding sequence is TGCGCCAGCAGCTACGGACAGGGGGCGCGGATTGAAGCTTTCTTT. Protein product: CASSYGQGARIEAFF. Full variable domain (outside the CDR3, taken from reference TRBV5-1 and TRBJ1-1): KAGVTQTPRYLIKTRGQQVTLSCSPISGHRSVSWYQQTPGQGLQFLFEYFSETQRNKGNFPGRFSGRQFSNSRSEMNVSTLELGDSALYLCASSYGQGARIEAFFGQGTRLTVV.

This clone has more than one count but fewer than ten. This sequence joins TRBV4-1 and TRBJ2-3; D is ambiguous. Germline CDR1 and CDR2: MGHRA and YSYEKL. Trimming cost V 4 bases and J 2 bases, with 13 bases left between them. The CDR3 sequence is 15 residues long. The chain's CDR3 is CASSLRIRATDTQYF. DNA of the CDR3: TGCGCCAGCAGCCTACGGATTAGAGCCACAGATACGCAGTATTTT.

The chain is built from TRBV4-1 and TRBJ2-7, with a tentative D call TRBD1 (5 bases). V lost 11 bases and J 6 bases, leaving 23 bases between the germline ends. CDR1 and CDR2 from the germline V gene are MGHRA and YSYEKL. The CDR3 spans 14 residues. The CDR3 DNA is TGCGCCGTGCAGGACACAGCGCGGTCCGGCGAGCAGTACTTC. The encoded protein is CAVQDTARSGEQYF.

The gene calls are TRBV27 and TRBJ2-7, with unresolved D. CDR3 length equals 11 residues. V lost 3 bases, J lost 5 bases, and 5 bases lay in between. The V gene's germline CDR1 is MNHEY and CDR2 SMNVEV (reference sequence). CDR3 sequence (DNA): TGTGCCAGCAGTTTCCGGGACGAGCAGTACTTC. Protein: CASSFRDEQYF.

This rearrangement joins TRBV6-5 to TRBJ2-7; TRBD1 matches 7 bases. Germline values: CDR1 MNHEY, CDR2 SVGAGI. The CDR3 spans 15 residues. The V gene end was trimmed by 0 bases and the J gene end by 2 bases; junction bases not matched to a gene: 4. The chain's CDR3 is CASSYSNRGTYEQYF. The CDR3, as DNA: TGTGCCAGCAGTTACTCGAACAGGGGCACCTACGAGCAGTACTTC.

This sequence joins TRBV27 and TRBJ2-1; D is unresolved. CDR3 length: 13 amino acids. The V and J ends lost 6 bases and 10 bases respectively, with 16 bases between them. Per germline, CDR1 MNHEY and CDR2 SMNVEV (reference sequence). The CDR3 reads CASSLSLAGEQFF. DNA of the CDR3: TGTGCCAGCAGCCTCAGCCTGGCTGGGGAGCAGTTCTTC.

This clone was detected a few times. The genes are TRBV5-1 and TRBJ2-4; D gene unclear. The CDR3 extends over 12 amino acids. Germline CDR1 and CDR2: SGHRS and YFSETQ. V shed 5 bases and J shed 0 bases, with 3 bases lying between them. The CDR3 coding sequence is TGCGCCAGCAGGGGAGCCAAAAACATTCAGTACTTC. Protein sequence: CASRGAKNIQYF.

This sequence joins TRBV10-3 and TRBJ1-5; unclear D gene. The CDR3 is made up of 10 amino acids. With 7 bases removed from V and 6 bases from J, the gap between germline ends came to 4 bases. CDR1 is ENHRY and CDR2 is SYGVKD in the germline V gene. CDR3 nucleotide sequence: TGTGCCATCATGGGTCAGCCCCAGCATTTT. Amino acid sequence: CAIMGQPQHF.

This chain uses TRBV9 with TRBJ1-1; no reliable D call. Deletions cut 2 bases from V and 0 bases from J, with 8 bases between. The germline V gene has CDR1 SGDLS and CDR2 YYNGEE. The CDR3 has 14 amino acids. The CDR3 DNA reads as TGTGCCAGCAGCGTTGCCAGCTTGAACACTGAAGCTTTCTTT. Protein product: CASSVASLNTEAFF. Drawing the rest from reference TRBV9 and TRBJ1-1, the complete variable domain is DSGVTQTPKHLITATGQRVTLRCSPRSGDLSVYWYQQSLDQGLQFLIQYYNGEERAKGNILERFSAQQFPDLHSELNLSSLELGDSALYFCASSVASLNTEAFFGQGTRLTVV.

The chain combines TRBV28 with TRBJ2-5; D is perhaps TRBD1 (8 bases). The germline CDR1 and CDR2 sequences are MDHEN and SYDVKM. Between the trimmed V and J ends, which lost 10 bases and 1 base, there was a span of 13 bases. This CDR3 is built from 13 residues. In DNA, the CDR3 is TGTGCCACCACAGGGGGGGGCCAAGAGACCCAGTACTTC. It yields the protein CATTGGGQETQYF.

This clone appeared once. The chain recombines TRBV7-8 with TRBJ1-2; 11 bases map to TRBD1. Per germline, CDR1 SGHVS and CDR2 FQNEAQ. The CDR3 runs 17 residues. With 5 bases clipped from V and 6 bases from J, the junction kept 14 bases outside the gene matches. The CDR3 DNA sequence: TGTGCCAGCAGCATTGGACAGGGGGCAATCGGAGGGCATGGCTACACCTTC. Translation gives CASSIGQGAIGGHGYTF. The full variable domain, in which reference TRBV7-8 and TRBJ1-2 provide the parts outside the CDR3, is GAGVSQSPRYKVAKRGQDVALRCDPISGHVSLFWYQQALGQGPEFLTYFQNEAQLDKSGLPSDRFFAERPEGSVSTLKIQRTQQEDSAVYLCASSIGQGAIGGHGYTFGSGTRLTVV.

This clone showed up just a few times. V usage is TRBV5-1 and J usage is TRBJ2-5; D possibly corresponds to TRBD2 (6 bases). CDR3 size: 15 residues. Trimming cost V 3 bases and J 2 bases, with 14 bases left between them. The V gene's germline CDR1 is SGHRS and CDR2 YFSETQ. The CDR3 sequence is CASSSRLGIQETQYF. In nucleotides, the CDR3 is TGCGCCAGCAGCTCCAGACTAGGGATTCAAGAGACCCAGTACTTC.

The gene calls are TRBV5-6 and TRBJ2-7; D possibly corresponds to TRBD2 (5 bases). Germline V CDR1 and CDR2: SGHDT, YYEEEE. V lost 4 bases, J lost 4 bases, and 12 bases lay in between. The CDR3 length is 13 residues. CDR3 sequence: CASSPGSGYEQYF. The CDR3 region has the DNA TGTGCCAGCAGCCCGGGGTCGGGGTACGAGCAGTACTTC.

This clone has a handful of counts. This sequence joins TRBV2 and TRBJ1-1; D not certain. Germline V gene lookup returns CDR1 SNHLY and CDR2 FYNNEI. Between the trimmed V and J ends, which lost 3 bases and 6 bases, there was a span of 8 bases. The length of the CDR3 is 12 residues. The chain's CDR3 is CASSDDIAEAFF. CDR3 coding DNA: TGTGCCAGCAGTGACGACATCGCTGAAGCTTTCTTT.